This record concerns one T cell receptor (beta chain) sequence. Its antigen is still unknown. Only in-frame clones appear in the TCRdb table, and some are missing; sequencing was by immunoSEQ multiplex PCR. This sample carries 20,000 to 25,000 clones, 82% of them seen once, and the ten largest clones take roughly 4%. This sample is drawn from a study of CD4+ T cells in melanoma. General study points: A reported correlation linked neoantigen-specific CD4+ T cells to CD8+, macrophage and B cell function. Diverse differentiation states were reported for melanoma neoantigen-specific CD4+ T cells.

The CDR3 has 13 amino acids. Germline values: CDR1 MNHEY, CDR2 SMNVEV (reference sequence). Trimming removed 8 bases at V and 5 bases at J, with 15 bases between. The source is a human donor with melanoma. Sequencing used cells from a culture (not recorded whether cultured in vitro). V is TRBV27 and J is TRBJ2-5; weak D call: TRBD1 (6 bases). The CDR3 loop reads CASETQGAETQYF. The CDR3 nucleotides are TGTGCCAGCGAGACACAGGGAGCTGAGACCCAGTACTTC.